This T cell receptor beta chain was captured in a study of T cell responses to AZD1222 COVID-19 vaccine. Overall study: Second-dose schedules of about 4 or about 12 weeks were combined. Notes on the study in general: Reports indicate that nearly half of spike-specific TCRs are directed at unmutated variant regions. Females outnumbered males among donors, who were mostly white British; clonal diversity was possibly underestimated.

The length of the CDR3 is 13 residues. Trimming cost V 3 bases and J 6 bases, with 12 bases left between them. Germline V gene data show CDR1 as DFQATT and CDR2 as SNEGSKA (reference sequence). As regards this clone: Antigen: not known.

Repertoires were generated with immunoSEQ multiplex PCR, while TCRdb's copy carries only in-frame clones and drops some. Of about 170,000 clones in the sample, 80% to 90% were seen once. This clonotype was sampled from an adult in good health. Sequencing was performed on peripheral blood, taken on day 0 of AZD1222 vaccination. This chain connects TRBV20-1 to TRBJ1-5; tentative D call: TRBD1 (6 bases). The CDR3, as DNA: TGCAGTGCTAGTAAACAGGGCGGTCAGCCCCAGCATTTT. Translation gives CSASKQGGQPQHF.